This T cell receptor beta chain was found in a study of T cell responses to AZD1222 COVID-19 vaccine. Sequencing used immunoSEQ multiplex PCR; TCRdb keeps in-frame clones, though not all of them. There are 150,000 to 200,000 clones in the sample; 90% to 95% occur only once, and approximately 4.8% lies in the top ten. Whole-study results and caveats: All repertoire sampling was performed exclusively after the peak T cell response.

Second-dose schedules of about 4 or about 12 weeks were combined. As concerns this clone: The antigen is not known.

Material: peripheral blood, obtained 28 days after the second AZD1222 dose. This receptor was identified in an adult who received the AZD1222 COVID-19 vaccine.

The CDR3 DNA reads TGTGCCAGCAGTTCCCTCCGGACGGCTGAGCAGTTCTTC. This sequence encodes CASSSLRTAEQFF. The chain employs TRBV6-5 and TRBJ2-1; no definite D call. Germline V gives CDR1 MNHEY, CDR2 SVGAGI. This CDR3 region has 13 residues. Trimming stripped 4 bases from V and 9 bases from J, with 13 bases between.